This paragraph reports one T cell receptor beta chain. Study processing details: Amplified reference gene primers provided the basis for estimating nucleated cell counts. Assay used: immunoSEQ multiplex PCR; TCRdb lists only in-frame clones, some missing. V, J and clone size are taken as reported in that table, and D and trimming were inferred from the DNA itself. The sample contains under 200,000 clones, around 87% of which appear only once. This entry is derived from a study of blood T cell repertoires in COVID-19. V shed 5 bases, J shed 4 bases, and the junction held 4 bases outside the gene matches. Germline CDR1 and CDR2: WSHSY and SAAADI. The CDR3 covers 14 residues.

Sequenced material: peripheral blood. This chain uses TRBV10-2 with TRBJ2-1; the match to TRBD1 covers 8 bases. The receptor was derived from a man younger than 35 with active or convalescent COVID-19. CDR3 residues: CASSRDRLYNEQFF. The CDR3 DNA sequence: TGCGCCAGCAGTCGGGACAGGTTATACAATGAGCAGTTCTTC.